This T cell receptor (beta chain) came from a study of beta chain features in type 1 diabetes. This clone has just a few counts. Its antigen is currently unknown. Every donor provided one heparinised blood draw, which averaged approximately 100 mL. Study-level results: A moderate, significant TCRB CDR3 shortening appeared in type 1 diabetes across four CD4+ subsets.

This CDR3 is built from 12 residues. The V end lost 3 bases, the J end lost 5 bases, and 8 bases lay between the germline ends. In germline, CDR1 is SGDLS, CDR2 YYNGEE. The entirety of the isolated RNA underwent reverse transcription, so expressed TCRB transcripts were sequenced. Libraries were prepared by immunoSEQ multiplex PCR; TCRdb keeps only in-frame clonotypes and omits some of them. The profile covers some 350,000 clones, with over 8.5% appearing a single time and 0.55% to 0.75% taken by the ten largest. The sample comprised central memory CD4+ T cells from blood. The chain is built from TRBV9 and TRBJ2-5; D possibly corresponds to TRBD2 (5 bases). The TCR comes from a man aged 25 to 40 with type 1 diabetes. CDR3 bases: TGTGCCAGCAGCGCGGAGGCCGAGACCCAGTACTTC. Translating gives CASSAEAETQYF.